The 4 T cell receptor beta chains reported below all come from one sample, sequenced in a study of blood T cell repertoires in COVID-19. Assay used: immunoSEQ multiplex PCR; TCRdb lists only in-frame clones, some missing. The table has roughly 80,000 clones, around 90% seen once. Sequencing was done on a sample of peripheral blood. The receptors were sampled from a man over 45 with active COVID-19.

The CDR3 sequence: CASSQEGWEGGEQYF. The CDR3 region has the DNA TGTGCCAGCAGCCAAGAGGGGTGGGAGGGCGGCGAGCAGTACTTC. The rearrangement links TRBV3-1 (or the pseudogene TRBV3-2) to TRBJ2-7; 7 nucleotides agree with TRBD2. The CDR3 runs to 15 residues. With V trimmed by 0 bases and J by 6 bases, 8 bases remained unmatched. CDR1 is LGHDT and CDR2 is YNNKEL in the germline V gene (reference sequence).

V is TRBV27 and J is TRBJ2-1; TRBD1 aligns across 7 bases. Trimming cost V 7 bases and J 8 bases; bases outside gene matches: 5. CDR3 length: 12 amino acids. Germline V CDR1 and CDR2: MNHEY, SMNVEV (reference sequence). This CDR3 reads CASTRDRHEQFF. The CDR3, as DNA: TGTGCCAGCACTCGGGACAGACATGAGCAGTTCTTC.

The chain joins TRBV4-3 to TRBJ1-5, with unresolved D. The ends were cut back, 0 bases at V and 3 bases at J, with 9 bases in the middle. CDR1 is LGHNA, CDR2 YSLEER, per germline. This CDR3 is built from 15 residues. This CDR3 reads CASSQELQVNQPQHF. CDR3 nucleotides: TGCGCCAGCAGCCAAGAATTACAAGTCAATCAGCCCCAGCATTTT.

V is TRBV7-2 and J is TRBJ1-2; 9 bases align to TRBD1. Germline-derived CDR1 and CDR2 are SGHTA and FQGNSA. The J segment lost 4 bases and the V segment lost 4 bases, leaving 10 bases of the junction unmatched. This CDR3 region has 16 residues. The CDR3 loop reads CASSSIQGQGLYGYTF. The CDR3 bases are TGTGCCAGCAGCTCGATCCAGGGACAGGGTCTCTATGGCTACACCTTC.